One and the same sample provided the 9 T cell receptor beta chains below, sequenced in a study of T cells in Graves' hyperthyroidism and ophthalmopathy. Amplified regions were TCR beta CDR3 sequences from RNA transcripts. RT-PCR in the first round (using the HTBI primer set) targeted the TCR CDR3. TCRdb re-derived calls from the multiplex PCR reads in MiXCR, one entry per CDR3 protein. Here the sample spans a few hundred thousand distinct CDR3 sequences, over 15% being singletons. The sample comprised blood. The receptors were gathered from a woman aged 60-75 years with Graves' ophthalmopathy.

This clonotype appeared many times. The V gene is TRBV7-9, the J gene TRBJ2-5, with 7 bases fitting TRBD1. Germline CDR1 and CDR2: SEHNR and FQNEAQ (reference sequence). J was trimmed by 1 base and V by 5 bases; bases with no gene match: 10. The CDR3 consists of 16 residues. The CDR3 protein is CASSRDSAPLQETQYF. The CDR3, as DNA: TGTGCCAGCAGCAGGGACAGCGCACCTCTCCAAGAGACCCAGTACTTC.

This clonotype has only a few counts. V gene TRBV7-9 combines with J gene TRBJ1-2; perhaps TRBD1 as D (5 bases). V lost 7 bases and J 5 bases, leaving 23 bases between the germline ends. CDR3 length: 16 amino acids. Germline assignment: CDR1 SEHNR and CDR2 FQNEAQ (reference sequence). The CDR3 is CASNLLGRGLMYGYTF. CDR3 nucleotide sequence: TGTGCCAGCAACTTGCTGGGGAGGGGTCTTATGTATGGCTACACCTTC.

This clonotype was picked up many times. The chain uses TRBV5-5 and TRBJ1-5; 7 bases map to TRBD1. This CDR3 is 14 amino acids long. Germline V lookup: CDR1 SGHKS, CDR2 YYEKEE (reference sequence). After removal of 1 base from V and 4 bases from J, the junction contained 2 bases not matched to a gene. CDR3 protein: CASSLTGENQPQHF. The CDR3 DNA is TGTGCCAGCAGCTTGACAGGGGAGAATCAGCCCCAGCATTTT. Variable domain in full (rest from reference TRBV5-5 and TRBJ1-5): DAGVTQSPTHLIKTRGQQVTLRCSPISGHKSVSWYQQVLGQGPQFIFQYYEKEERGRGNFPDRFSARQFPNYSSELNVNALLLGDSALYLCASSLTGENQPQHFGDGTRLSIL.

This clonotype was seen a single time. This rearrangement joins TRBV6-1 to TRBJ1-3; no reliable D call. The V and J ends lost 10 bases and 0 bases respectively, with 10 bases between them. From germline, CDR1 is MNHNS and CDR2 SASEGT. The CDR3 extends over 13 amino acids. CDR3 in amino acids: CATRGYSGNTIYF. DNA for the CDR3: TGTGCCACAAGAGGGTACTCTGGAAACACCATATATTTT.

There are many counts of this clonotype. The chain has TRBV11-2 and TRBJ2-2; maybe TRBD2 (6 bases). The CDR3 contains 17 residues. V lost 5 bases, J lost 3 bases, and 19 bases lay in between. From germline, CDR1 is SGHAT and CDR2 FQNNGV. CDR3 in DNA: TGTGCCAGCAGCCCACAGAATGGAGGGTGGGACACCGGGGAGCTGTTTTTT. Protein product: CASSPQNGGWDTGELFF.

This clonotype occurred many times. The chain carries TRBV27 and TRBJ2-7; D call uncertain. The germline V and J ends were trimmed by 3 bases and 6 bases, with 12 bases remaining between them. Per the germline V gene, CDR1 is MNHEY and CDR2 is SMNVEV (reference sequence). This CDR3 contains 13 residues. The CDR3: CASSFAAVGEQYF. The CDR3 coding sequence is TGTGCCAGCAGTTTCGCCGCGGTGGGCGAGCAGTACTTC.

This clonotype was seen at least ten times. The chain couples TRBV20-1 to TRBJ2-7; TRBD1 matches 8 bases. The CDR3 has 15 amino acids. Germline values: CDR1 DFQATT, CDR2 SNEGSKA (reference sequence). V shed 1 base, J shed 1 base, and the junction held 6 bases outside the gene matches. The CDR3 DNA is TGCAGTGCTAGAGTTCCGACAGGGGCTTCCTACGAGCAGTACTTC. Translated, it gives CSARVPTGASYEQYF.

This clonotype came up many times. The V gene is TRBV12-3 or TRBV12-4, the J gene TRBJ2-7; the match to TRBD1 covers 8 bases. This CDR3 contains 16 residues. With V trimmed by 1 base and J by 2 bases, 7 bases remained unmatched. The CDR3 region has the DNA TGTGCCAGCAGTTTAGGGGGTAACAGGGGGGCCTACGAGCAGTACTTC. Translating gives CASSLGGNRGAYEQYF.

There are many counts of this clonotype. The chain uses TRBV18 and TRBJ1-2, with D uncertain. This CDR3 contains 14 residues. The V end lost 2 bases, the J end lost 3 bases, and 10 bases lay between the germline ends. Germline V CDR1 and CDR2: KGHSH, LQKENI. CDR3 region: CASSPDRAHYGYTF. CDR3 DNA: TGTGCCAGCTCACCAGATCGAGCGCACTATGGCTACACCTTC.